The clone carrying this TCR beta chain was counted a few times. Produced via immunoSEQ multiplex PCR; TCRdb's table is partial and in-frame only. The data show about 200,000 clones, with just under 90% seen just once and roughly 4% held by the top ten. Germline loops: CDR1 SGHDT, CDR2 YYEEEE. The CDR3 sequence is 14 residues long. Trimming removed 4 bases from V and 2 bases from J, with 12 bases in between. This specimen comes from a study of blood T cell repertoires in COVID-19. The overall study: Acute and convalescent COVID-19 specimens originated in the United States, Italy and Spain. Sample material is recorded as cDNA or gDNA derived from T cells, B-cell-depleted T cells, or PBMCs.

Assignment of participants to cohorts was predicated upon participant-reported clinical history. Material for sequencing was PBMCs or T cells enriched from blood (not recorded which). This TCR was sampled from a woman in her thirties with acute COVID-19. The chain couples TRBV5-6 to TRBJ1-2; a possible D gene is TRBD1 (5 bases). In nucleotides, the CDR3 is TGTGCCAGCAGCCGGACCCGGGGGAACTATGGCTACACCTTC. The encoded protein is CASSRTRGNYGYTF.